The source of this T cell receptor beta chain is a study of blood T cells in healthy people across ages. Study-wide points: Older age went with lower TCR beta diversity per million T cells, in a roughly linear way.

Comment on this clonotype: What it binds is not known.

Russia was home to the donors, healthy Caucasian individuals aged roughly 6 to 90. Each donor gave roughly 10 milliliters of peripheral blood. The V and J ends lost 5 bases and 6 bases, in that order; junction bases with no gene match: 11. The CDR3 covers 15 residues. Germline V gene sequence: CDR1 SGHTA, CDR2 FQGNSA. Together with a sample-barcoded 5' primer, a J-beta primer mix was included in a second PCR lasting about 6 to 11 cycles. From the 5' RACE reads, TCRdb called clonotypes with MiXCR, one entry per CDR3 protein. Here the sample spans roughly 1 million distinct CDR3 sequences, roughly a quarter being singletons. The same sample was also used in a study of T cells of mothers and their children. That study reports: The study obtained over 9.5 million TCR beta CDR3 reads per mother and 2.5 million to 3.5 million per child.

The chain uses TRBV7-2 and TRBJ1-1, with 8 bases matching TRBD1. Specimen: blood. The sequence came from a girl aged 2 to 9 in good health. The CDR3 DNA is TGTGCCAGCAGCCCATGGACAGGGAATTACCCTGAAGCTTTCTTT. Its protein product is CASSPWTGNYPEAFF.